This T cell receptor beta chain derives from a study of identical twins. Study observations and caveats: Memory repertoires lacked the insertion deficit that abundant cord blood beta clonotypes showed. For out-of-frame alpha sequences shared by twins, low generation probability was in excess.

The authors used template switching to add a universal primer site and gave cDNA unique molecular identifiers. TCRdb processed the 5' RACE reads anew with MiXCR; each CDR3 protein has one entry. The sample contains approximately 500,000 distinct CDR3 sequences, approximately 16% of which appear only once. This clonotype came up a few times. Its antigen is unknown. This CDR3 has 14 residues. V lost 11 bases, J lost 7 bases, and 9 bases stayed unmatched. The data were also submitted as part of a second study, on yellow fever vaccine responses in identical twins.

The chain combines TRBV12-3 or TRBV12-4 with TRBJ2-2, with 11 bases identical to TRBD2. The source material was CD4+ T cells sorted from blood. This sequence originates from a woman younger than 35 in good health. CDR3 loop: CASLAGGPIGELFF. CDR3 nucleotides: TGTGCCTCCTTAGCGGGGGGGCCTATCGGGGAGCTGTTTTTT.